The clone carrying this T cell receptor (beta chain) showed up many times. This record comes from a study of neurological immune-mediated disorders. V shed 6 bases and J shed 4 bases, with 13 bases lying between them. The CDR3 covers 13 residues. The germline gives CDR1 SGHRS, CDR2 YFSETQ. TCRdb re-called the 5' RACE reads through MiXCR, storing one row per CDR3 protein. Among tens of thousands of distinct CDR3 sequences listed, around 5.9% were seen once. There were approximately 1.1 million CD4+ or CD8+ T cells used in the sorted libraries. This TCR derives from a woman between 50 and 59 years old in good health. The sample consisted of CD4+ T cells from blood. This rearrangement joins TRBV5-1 to TRBJ1-1; TRBD1 is a possible D gene (5 bases). The CDR3 sequence is CASIGGGTTEAFF. Here the CDR3 DNA reads TGCGCCAGCATCGGGGGGGGTACCACTGAAGCTTTCTTT.